The 13 T cell receptor beta chains below were found in one sample sequenced in a study of CD8 T cells in ankylosing spondylitis. Study results and caveats: Under 10 highly homologous variants formed a TCR beta motif that appeared characteristic of ankylosing spondylitis blood.

TCRdb redid the calling of the 5' RACE reads with MiXCR, one entry per CDR3 protein. The table has hundreds of thousands of distinct CDR3 sequences, about 12% seen once. These TCRs are of unknown antigen specificity. Source material: blood, either unsorted or a sorted T cell fraction (not recorded which). Receptors were obtained from a male donor with ankylosing spondylitis.

The rearrangement uses TRBV6-6 and TRBJ2-5; no definite D call. Germline values: CDR1 MNHNY, CDR2 SVGAGI (reference sequence). The CDR3 runs to 13 residues. V lost 7 bases, J lost 7 bases, and 16 bases lay in between. CDR3 region: CASTSLTWGTQYF. Written as DNA, the CDR3 is TGTGCCAGCACCTCCTTGACGTGGGGGACCCAGTACTTC.

V is TRBV18 and J is TRBJ1-2; D is ambiguous. The CDR3 covers 16 residues. Trimming stripped 2 bases from V and 3 bases from J, with 16 bases between. Germline CDR1 reads KGHSH; CDR2 reads LQKENI. CDR3 residues: CASSPTVTGRDYGYTF. CDR3 DNA sequence: TGTGCCAGCTCACCAACCGTGACGGGGAGGGACTATGGCTACACCTTC.

This clonotype appeared a few times. The V and J genes are TRBV20-1 and TRBJ1-1; 9 bases fit TRBD1. Trimming cost V 1 base and J 4 bases; bases outside gene matches: 7. The length of the CDR3 is 15 residues. Germline V gives CDR1 DFQATT, CDR2 SNEGSKA (reference sequence). This CDR3 is CSARGQGGGVTEAFF. The CDR3 nucleotides read TGCAGTGCTAGAGGACAGGGGGGAGGGGTCACTGAAGCTTTCTTT.

This clonotype was counted between two and nine times. The genes are TRBV5-1 and TRBJ2-5; D not certain. Germline V CDR1 and CDR2: SGHRS, YFSETQ. Between the trimmed V and J ends, which lost 6 bases and 0 bases, there was a span of 18 bases. CDR3 length equals 16 residues. The CDR3 DNA reads as TGCGCCAGCACTCCTGGGCAGACTCTGTACCAAGAGACCCAGTACTTC. This gives the protein CASTPGQTLYQETQYF.

A few counts support this clonotype. The V call is TRBV3-1, the J call TRBJ1-1; TRBD1 matches 7 bases. The V gene's germline CDR1 is LGHDT and CDR2 YNNKEL (reference sequence). The length of the CDR3 is 16 residues. J lost 3 bases, V lost 4 bases, and 11 bases had no gene match. The CDR3 nucleotides read TGTGCCAGCAGCCTTCGACAGGGATATCGGTACACTGAAGCTTTCTTT. Its protein product is CASSLRQGYRYTEAFF.

The chain employs TRBV18 and TRBJ2-7, with D possibly TRBD1 on 6 matching bases. The CDR3 sequence is 15 residues long. V was cut by 3 bases and J by 3 bases, with 15 bases left in between. Per the germline V gene, CDR1 is KGHSH and CDR2 is LQKENI. CDR3 sequence reads: CASSPAGAPGYEQYF. In DNA, the CDR3 is TGTGCCAGCTCACCTGCAGGGGCCCCCGGCTACGAGCAGTACTTC.

This clonotype has more than one count but fewer than ten. The rearrangement links TRBV2 to TRBJ1-3, with a possible D match to TRBD1 (5 bases). V lost 9 bases and J 3 bases, leaving 18 bases between the germline ends. Germline V gene data show CDR1 as SNHLY and CDR2 as FYNNEI. CDR3 length: 15 residues. The CDR3 region has the DNA TGTGCCAGGGGGAATGGGGCAAGAGGTGGAAACACCATATATTTT. Translation gives CARGNGARGGNTIYF.

The chain has TRBV15 and TRBJ2-1; 12 bases agree with TRBD2. CDR3 length equals 13 residues. J gave up 7 bases and V 6 bases, and 1 base lay outside the gene matches. Germline V CDR1 and CDR2: LNHNV, YYDKDF (reference sequence). CDR3 bases: TGTGCCACCAGAGGACTAGCGGGGAATGAGCAGTTCTTC. This encodes CATRGLAGNEQFF.

In this sample, this clonotype turned up a few times. This sequence joins TRBV5-7 and TRBJ2-2, with 14 bases aligning to TRBD2. TRBV5-7 is placed among ORFs of uncertain function. The ends lost 4 bases at V and 7 bases at J; junction bases unmatched: 9. CDR3 length: 17 residues. CDR3 residues: CASSPGLAGASGGELFF. CDR3 bases: TGTGCCAGCAGCCCGGGACTAGCGGGAGCTAGCGGCGGGGAGCTGTTTTTT.

This CDR3 reads CASSVSRTGTSFEQFF. The DNA of the CDR3 is TGTGCCAGCAGCGTTTCTCGCACCGGGACTAGCTTTGAGCAGTTCTTC. The chain carries TRBV9 and TRBJ2-1; 9 bases line up with TRBD2. Germline V gene sequence: CDR1 SGDLS, CDR2 YYNGEE. This CDR3 contains 16 residues. V trimming: 2 bases; J trimming: 9 bases; junction bases outside the gene matches: 12.

In this sample, this clonotype turned up a few times. This chain connects TRBV24-1 to TRBJ2-6; no clear D gene. Germline values: CDR1 KGHDR, CDR2 SFDVKD. The length of the CDR3 is 16 residues. Trimming stripped 4 bases from V and 0 bases from J, with 9 bases between. CDR3 nucleotide sequence: TGTGCCACCAGTGAGTCACAGCTCTCTGGGGCCAACGTCCTGACTTTC. This codes for CATSESQLSGANVLTF.

This clonotype has a handful of counts. The V call is TRBV15, the J call TRBJ2-1; 10 nucleotides align to TRBD2. This CDR3 comprises 16 residues. Germline V gives CDR1 LNHNV, CDR2 YYDKDF (reference sequence). V was pared by 1 base and J by 7 bases, with 7 bases of the junction left unmatched. The CDR3 nucleotides read TGTGCCACCAGCAGAGGGCGCGGACTAGCGGTGAATGAGCAGTTCTTC. It yields the protein CATSRGRGLAVNEQFF.

This clonotype was counted between two and nine times. This chain connects TRBV12-3 or TRBV12-4 to TRBJ2-3, with a tentative D call TRBD1 (5 bases). Trimming removed 3 bases at V and 4 bases at J, with 8 bases between. The CDR3 length is 13 residues. The CDR3: CASSLWGADTQYF. Here the CDR3 DNA reads TGTGCCAGCAGTTTGTGGGGCGCAGATACGCAGTATTTT.